These 5 T cell receptor beta chains originate from one sample sequenced in a study of cytomegalovirus exposure and HLA in healthy donors. PCR amplification relied on 60 Vbeta primers (plus 13 Jbeta primers). Method: immunoSEQ multiplex PCR; TCRdb's copy keeps in-frame clones and lacks some. In the table there are over 150,000 clones, around 80% of which are singletons. Input material: PBMCs. All receptors derive from a middle-aged man in good health and CMV-seronegative.

The chain uses TRBV27 and TRBJ2-4, with 7 bases fitting TRBD2. With 3 bases clipped from V and 0 bases from J, the junction kept 8 bases outside the gene matches. CDR1 MNHEY and CDR2 SMNVEV come from the germline V gene (reference sequence). The CDR3 loop spans 17 amino acids. The CDR3 sequence is CASSFQREGIAKNIQYF. CDR3 nucleotide sequence: TGTGCCAGCAGTTTCCAAAGGGAGGGTATAGCCAAAAACATTCAGTACTTC.

The CDR3 nucleotides read TGTGCCAGCTCCCTAGCGGTTTACAATGAGCAGTTCTTC. Its protein is CASSLAVYNEQFF. The chain uses TRBV11-3 and TRBJ2-1; 7 bases match TRBD2. The CDR3 is made up of 13 amino acids. Germline loops: CDR1 SGHNT, CDR2 YENEEA. V gave up 8 bases and J gave up 4 bases; unmatched junction bases: 5.

This clone was seen just once. This sequence joins TRBV5-6 and TRBJ2-7; 9 bases are shared with TRBD1. The CDR3 is 15 residues long. Germline V gene data show CDR1 as SGHDT and CDR2 as YYEEEE. The J segment lost 2 bases and the V segment lost 3 bases, leaving 6 bases of the junction unmatched. The CDR3 DNA reads as TGTGCCAGCAGCTCCGGGACAGGGTATACCTACGAGCAGTACTTC. Encoded protein: CASSSGTGYTYEQYF. The full variable domain, its missing parts supplied by reference TRBV5-6 and TRBJ2-7, is DAGVTQSPTHLIKTRGQQVTLRCSPKSGHDTVSWYQQALGQGPQFIFQYYEEEERQRGNFPDRFSGHQFPNYSSELNVNALLLGDSALYLCASSSGTGYTYEQYFGPGTRLTVT.

The chain is built from TRBV29-1 and TRBJ1-5; D unresolved. Trimming pared 4 bases from V and 4 bases from J, leaving 8 bases between. From germline, CDR1 is SQVTM and CDR2 ANQGSEA. The CDR3 length is 12 residues. The CDR3 region has the DNA TGCAGCGTTGCCGAGCCAAATCAGCCCCAGCATTTT. Its protein product is CSVAEPNQPQHF.

The chain employs TRBV4-1 and TRBJ2-5; a weak D match, TRBD1 (6 bases). Trimming left V 3 bases short and J 2 bases short, with 13 bases between. This CDR3 is built from 15 residues. Per the germline V gene, CDR1 is MGHRA and CDR2 is YSYEKL. Here the CDR3 DNA reads TGCGCCAGCAGCCATAACCAGGGGACACAAGAGACCCAGTACTTC. Protein: CASSHNQGTQETQYF.